The 9 T cell receptor beta chains given below trace back to one sample, sequenced in a study. TCRdb ran MiXCR on the 5' RACE reads and lists one entry per CDR3 protein. In total, the table holds some 16 distinct CDR3 sequences. Cells sorted as Tregs were CD4+, CD25+ and CD127-/low. The source material was Tregs sorted from a lymph node. These receptors were taken from a female donor with breast cancer.

Comment on this clonotype: This beta chain slipped into a library made for alpha chains as a stray read, so its size is not meaningful. The chain has TRBV7-3 and TRBJ2-1, with D possibly being TRBD1 (6 bases). Per the germline V gene, CDR1 is SGHTA and CDR2 is FQGTGA. This CDR3 contains 13 residues. Trimming cost V 5 bases and J 3 bases, with 8 bases left between them. The CDR3 region is CASSKDSYNEQFF. The CDR3 nucleotides are TGTGCCAGCAGCAAGGACAGCTACAATGAGCAGTTCTTC.

With respect to this clonotype: This beta chain slipped into a library made for alpha chains as a stray read, so its size is not meaningful. V usage is TRBV28 and J usage is TRBJ1-5, with D unclear. The V end lost 2 bases, the J end lost 7 bases, and 9 bases lay between the germline ends. CDR1 is MDHEN, CDR2 SYDVKM, per germline. The CDR3 runs to 13 residues. CDR3: CASSLTHKQPQHF. The DNA for the CDR3 is TGTGCCAGCAGTTTAACCCACAAGCAGCCCCAGCATTTT.

With regard to this clonotype: The size of this beta chain means little, since it is a stray read in a library made for alpha chains. The chain links TRBV7-6 to TRBJ2-5; D could derive from TRBD1 or TRBD2 (5 bases each). Trimming shortened V by 5 bases and J by 6 bases, and 19 bases separated the two germline ends. This CDR3 is 15 amino acids long. Germline V gene lookup returns CDR1 SGHVS and CDR2 FNYEAQ. The CDR3 sequence: CASSPVVGDGKTQYF. CDR3 nucleotides: TGTGCCAGCAGCCCGGTTGTGGGGGATGGGAAGACCCAGTACTTC. Looking up the rest from reference TRBV7-6 and TRBJ2-5 gives the full variable domain: GAGVSQSPRYKVTKRGQDVALRCDPISGHVSLYWYRQALGQGPEFLTYFNYEAQQDKSGLPNDRFSAERPEGSISTLTIQRTEQRDSAMYRCASSPVVGDGKTQYFGPGTRLLVL.

A note on this clonotype: The library was designed around alpha chains, so this beta chain is a stray read whose abundance carries little weight. V and J are TRBV9 and TRBJ2-1; the D is unclear. Trimming pared 0 bases from V and 8 bases from J, leaving 6 bases between. Germline CDR1 and CDR2: SGDLS and YYNGEE. This CDR3 is built from 12 residues. The CDR3 sequence is CASSVGIDEQFF. CDR3 DNA: TGTGCCAGCAGCGTAGGGATAGATGAGCAGTTCTTC.

Of note for this clonotype: This beta chain represents an off-target read in a library built for alpha chains; its size is of limited meaning. The gene calls are TRBV7-2 and TRBJ2-2, with D unclear. Germline loops: CDR1 SGHTA, CDR2 FQGNSA. The CDR3 length is 11 residues. The V and J ends lost 2 bases and 6 bases respectively, with 1 base between them. As DNA, the CDR3 is TGTGCCAGCAGCTTACCCGGGGAGCTGTTTTTT. This translates into CASSLPGELFF.

For this clonotype: A library made for alpha chains picked up this beta chain off target, so its size means little. This chain joins TRBV12-3 or TRBV12-4 and TRBJ2-5, with 7 bases fitting TRBD1. This CDR3 has 16 residues. J lost 2 bases, V lost 1 base, and 7 bases had no gene match. Here the CDR3 reads CASSLGGQVDQETQYF. CDR3 nucleotide sequence: TGTGCCAGCAGTTTAGGCGGACAGGTGGATCAAGAGACCCAGTACTTC.

The sample holds one count of this clonotype. In a library made to pick up alpha chains, this beta chain is a stray read with a size that means little. This chain links TRBV15 with TRBJ1-2; possibly TRBD1 for D (6 bases). Looked up from germline, CDR1 is LNHNV and CDR2 is YYDKDF (reference sequence). The germline V and J ends were trimmed by 1 base and 8 bases, with 11 bases remaining between them. The CDR3 loop spans 13 amino acids. The CDR3 loop is CATSRVQGQGYTF. The CDR3 DNA is TGTGCCACCAGCAGAGTACAGGGCCAAGGCTACACCTTC.

Regarding this clonotype: This beta chain turned up in a library designed for alpha chains; as an off-target read, its abundance says little. V usage is TRBV7-6 and J usage is TRBJ2-5, with a weak D call TRBD1 (6 bases). CDR1 and CDR2 from the germline V gene are SGHVS and FNYEAQ. With 1 base removed from V and 4 bases from J, the gap between germline ends came to 7 bases. The CDR3 loop spans 13 amino acids. The CDR3 sequence: CASSLGQVETQYF. The CDR3 DNA reads TGTGCCAGCAGCTTAGGACAGGTAGAGACCCAGTACTTC.

On this clonotype: This beta chain is an off-target read within a library intended for alpha chains, so its frequency means little. The CDR3 sequence is CASKERGTSYEQYF. The CDR3 DNA sequence: TGCGCCAGCAAGGAGCGGGGGACCTCCTACGAGCAGTACTTC. This chain links TRBV10-2 with TRBJ2-7; 8 nucleotides line up with TRBD2. Germline CDR1 reads WSHSY; CDR2 reads SAAADI. Losses at the gene ends were 7 bases for V and 0 bases for J; bases not matched to a gene: 5. The CDR3 sequence is 14 residues long.